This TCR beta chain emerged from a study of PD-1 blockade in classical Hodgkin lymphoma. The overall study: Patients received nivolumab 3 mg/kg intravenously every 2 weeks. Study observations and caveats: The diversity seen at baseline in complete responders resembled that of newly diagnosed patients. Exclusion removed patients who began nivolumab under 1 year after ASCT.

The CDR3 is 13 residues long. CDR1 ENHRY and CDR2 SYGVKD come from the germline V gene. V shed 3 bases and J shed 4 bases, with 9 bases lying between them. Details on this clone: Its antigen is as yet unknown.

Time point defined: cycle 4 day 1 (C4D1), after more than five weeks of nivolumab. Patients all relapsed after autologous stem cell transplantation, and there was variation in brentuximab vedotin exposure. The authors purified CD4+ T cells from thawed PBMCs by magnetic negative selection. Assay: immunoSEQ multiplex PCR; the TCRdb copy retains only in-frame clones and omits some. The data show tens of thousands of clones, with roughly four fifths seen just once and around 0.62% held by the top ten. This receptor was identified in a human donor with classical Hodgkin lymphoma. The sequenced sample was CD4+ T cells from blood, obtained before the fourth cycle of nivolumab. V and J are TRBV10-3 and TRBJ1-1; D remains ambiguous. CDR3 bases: TGTGCCATCAGTGATCGGTGGGGCACTGAAGCTTTCTTT. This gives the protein CAISDRWGTEAFF.